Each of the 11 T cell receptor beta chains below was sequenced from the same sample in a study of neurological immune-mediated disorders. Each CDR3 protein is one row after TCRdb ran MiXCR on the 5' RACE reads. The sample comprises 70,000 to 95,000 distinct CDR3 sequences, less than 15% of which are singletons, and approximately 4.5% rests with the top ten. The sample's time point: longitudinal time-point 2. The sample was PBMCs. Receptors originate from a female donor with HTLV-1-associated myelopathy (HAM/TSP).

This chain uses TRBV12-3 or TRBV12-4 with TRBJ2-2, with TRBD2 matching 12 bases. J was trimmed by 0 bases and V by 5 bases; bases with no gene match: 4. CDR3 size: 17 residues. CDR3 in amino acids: CASSPASGGANTGELFF. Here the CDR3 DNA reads TGTGCCAGCAGTCCCGCTAGCGGGGGGGCGAACACCGGGGAGCTGTTTTTT.

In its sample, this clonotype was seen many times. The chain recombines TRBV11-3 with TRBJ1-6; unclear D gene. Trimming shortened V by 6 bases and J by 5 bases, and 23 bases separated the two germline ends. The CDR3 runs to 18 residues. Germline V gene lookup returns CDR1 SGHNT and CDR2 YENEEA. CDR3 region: CASSLLSFAGNNNSPLHF. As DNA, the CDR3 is TGTGCCAGCAGTCTCCTTTCCTTTGCGGGGAACAATAATTCACCCCTCCACTTT.

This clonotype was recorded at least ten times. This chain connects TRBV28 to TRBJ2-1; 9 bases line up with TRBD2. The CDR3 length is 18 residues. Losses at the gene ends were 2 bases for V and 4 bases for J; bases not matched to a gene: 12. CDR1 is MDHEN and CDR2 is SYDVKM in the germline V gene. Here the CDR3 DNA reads TGTGCCAGCAGTTTAGTTTCCCGGCGGGGGGGCCTTTACAATGAGCAGTTCTTC. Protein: CASSLVSRRGGLYNEQFF.

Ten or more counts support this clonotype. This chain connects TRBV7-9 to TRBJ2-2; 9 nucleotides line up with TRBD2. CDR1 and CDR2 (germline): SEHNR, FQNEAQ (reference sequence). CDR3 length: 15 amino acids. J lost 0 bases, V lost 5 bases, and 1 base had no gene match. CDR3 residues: CASSRGGANTGELFF. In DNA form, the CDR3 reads TGTGCCAGCAGCCGCGGGGGGGCGAACACCGGGGAGCTGTTTTTT. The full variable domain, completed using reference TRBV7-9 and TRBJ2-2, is DTGVSQNPRHKITKRGQNVTFRCDPISEHNRLYWYRQTLGQGPEFLTYFQNEAQLEKSRLLSDRFSAERPKGSFSTLEIQRTEQGDSAMYLCASSRGGANTGELFFGEGSRLTVL.

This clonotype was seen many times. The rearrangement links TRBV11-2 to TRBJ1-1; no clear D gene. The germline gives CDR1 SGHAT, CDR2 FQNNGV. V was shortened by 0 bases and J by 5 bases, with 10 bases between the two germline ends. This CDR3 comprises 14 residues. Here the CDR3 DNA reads TGTGCCAGCAGCTTAGATTCTCCCAAGACTGAAGCTTTCTTT. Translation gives CASSLDSPKTEAFF.

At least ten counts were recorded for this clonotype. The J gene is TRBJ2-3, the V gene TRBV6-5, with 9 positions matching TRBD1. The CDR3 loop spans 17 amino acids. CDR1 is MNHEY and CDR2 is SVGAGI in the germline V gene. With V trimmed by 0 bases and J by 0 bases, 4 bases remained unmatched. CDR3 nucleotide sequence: TGTGCCAGCAGTTACTCTAACGGACAGGGGAGCACAGATACGCAGTATTTT. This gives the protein CASSYSNGQGSTDTQYF.

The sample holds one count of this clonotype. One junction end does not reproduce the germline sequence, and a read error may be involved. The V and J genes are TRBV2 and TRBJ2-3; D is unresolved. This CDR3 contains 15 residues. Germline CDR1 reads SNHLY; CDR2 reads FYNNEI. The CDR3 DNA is TGTTCCAGCAGTGATATGAGGACGGGCAAAGATACGCAGTATTTT. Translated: CSSSDMRTGKDTQYF.

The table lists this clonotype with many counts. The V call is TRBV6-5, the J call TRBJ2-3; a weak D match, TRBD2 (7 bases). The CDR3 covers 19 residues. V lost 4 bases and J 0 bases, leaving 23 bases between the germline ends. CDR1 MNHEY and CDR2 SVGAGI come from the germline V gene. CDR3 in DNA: TGTGCCAGCAGTTCCCAGGGAAGGGGGGGGTATAACAGCACAGATACGCAGTATTTT. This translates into CASSSQGRGGYNSTDTQYF.

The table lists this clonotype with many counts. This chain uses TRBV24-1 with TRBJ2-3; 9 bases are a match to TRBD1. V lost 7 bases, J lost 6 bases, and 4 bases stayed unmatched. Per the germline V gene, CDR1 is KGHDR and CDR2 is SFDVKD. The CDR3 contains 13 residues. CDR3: CATRDRGSDTQYF. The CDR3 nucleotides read TGTGCCACCAGGGACAGGGGTTCGGATACGCAGTATTTT.

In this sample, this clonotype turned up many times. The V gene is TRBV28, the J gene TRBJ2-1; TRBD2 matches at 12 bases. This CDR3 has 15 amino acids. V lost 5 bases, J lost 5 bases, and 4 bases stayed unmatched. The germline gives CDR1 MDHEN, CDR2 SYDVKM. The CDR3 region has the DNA TGTGCCAGCAGTGTTACTAGCGGGGGGAACAATGAGCAGTTCTTC. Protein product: CASSVTSGGNNEQFF.

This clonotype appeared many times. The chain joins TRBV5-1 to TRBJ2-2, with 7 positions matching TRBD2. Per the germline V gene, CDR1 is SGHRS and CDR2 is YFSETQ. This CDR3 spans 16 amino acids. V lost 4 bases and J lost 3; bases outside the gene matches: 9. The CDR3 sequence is CASSQGPAGDTGELFF. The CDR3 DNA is TGCGCCAGCAGCCAAGGTCCCGCGGGAGACACCGGGGAGCTGTTTTTT.